A single sample is the source of the 20 T cell receptor beta chains below, sequenced in a study of blood T cell repertoires in COVID-19. Clones were sequenced by immunoSEQ multiplex PCR, and TCRdb holds only the in-frame ones, with some missing. The data contain around 130,000 clones, around nine tenths of them singletons. The sample taken for sequencing was peripheral blood. Source of these receptors: a woman between 50 and 59 years old with acute or convalescent COVID-19.

The chain uses TRBV5-1 and TRBJ1-2; unclear D gene. This CDR3 has 14 amino acids. The ends were cut back, 0 bases at V and 10 bases at J, with 16 bases in the middle. Germline CDR1 SGHRS, CDR2 YFSETQ. CDR3 nucleotides: TGCGCCAGCAGCTTGGTCGCCCAGGTAGACATCTACACCTTC. Protein sequence: CASSLVAQVDIYTF.

Concerning this clone: One end of the junction varies from germline; a read error may be responsible. This chain connects TRBV13 to TRBJ2-3; TRBD2 agrees at 10 bases. In germline, CDR1 is PRHDT, CDR2 FYEKMQ (reference sequence). CDR3 size: 17 residues. The CDR3 DNA sequence: TGTGCCAGCAGCCTAGGATTAGCGGGGGGCCAGGCAGATACGCAGTATTTT. Encoded protein: CASSLGLAGGQADTQYF.

The chain employs TRBV6-4 and TRBJ2-1; D remains ambiguous. Germline assignment: CDR1 MRHNA and CDR2 SNTAGT. The ends were cut back, 0 bases at V and 0 bases at J, with 9 bases in the middle. The CDR3 has 16 residues. CDR3 amino acids: CASSDSSVSSYNEQFF. DNA for the CDR3: TGTGCCAGCAGTGACTCGTCCGTGAGCTCCTACAATGAGCAGTTCTTC.

The rearrangement joins TRBV20-1 to TRBJ1-1; D gene unclear. The CDR3 loop spans 10 amino acids. Deletions cut 6 bases from V and 8 bases from J, with 10 bases between. Per germline, CDR1 DFQATT and CDR2 SNEGSKA (reference sequence). The CDR3 region is CSALGVEAFF. CDR3 in DNA: TGCAGTGCCCTGGGCGTCGAAGCTTTCTTT.

This clone was seen a single time. The chain combines TRBV7-9 with TRBJ1-2; 7 bases align to TRBD1. Germline V CDR1 and CDR2: SEHNR, FQNEAQ (reference sequence). With V trimmed by 6 bases and J by 0 bases, 10 bases remained unmatched. The CDR3 length is 16 residues. The CDR3 DNA reads TGTGCCAGCAGGCAAACAGGGGCCTTAGCTAACTATGGCTACACCTTC. Translating gives CASRQTGALANYGYTF.

V is TRBV18 and J is TRBJ1-2, with no clear D. The CDR3 is 13 residues long. V was shortened by 5 bases and J by 3 bases, with 10 bases between the two germline ends. Germline CDR1 is KGHSH and CDR2 is LQKENI. CDR3: CASSVQNDYGYTF. DNA for the CDR3: TGTGCCAGCTCAGTCCAAAATGACTATGGCTACACCTTC.

The gene calls are TRBV21-1 and TRBJ1-1; no DNA check was done on the table's D call, TRBD1. TRBV21-1 is a recognized pseudogene. This CDR3 has 18 amino acids. The CDR3 nucleotides read TGTGCCAGCAGCAACACAGGGGGCGGCCCGCCCTCTCTGGTTGAAGCTTTCTTT. Protein sequence: CASSNTGGGPPSLVEAFF.

This chain connects TRBV29-1 to TRBJ1-4; a weak D match, TRBD1 (6 bases). Per germline, CDR1 SQVTM and CDR2 ANQGSEA. Trimming removed 7 bases at V and 3 bases at J, with 15 bases between. This CDR3 spans 14 amino acids. The CDR3 nucleotides read TGCAGCGCCCTTGGGGGGGGCCCTAATGAAAAACTGTTTTTT. It is translated as CSALGGGPNEKLFF. The complete variable domain, with remaining parts taken from reference TRBV29-1 and TRBJ1-4, reads SAVISQKPSRDICQRGTSLTIQCQVDSQVTMMFWYRQQPGQSLTLIATANQGSEATYESGFVIDKFPISRPNLTFSTLTVSNMSPEDSSIYLCSALGGGPNEKLFFGSGTQLSVL.

DNA of the CDR3: TGTGCCAGCAGTATTGACAGTCCCCCCCCGGATACGCAGTATTTT. Translated, it gives CASSIDSPPPDTQYF. The chain has TRBV6-2 or TRBV6-3 and TRBJ2-3; D possibly corresponds to TRBD1 (5 bases). The V end was cut by 5 bases, the J end by 6 bases, with 18 bases between. The germline gives CDR1 MNHEY, CDR2 SVGEGT. The CDR3 has 15 amino acids.

V is TRBV3-1 (or the pseudogene TRBV3-2) and J is TRBJ1-1, with D possibly matching TRBD1 (5 bases). Germline values: CDR1 LGHDT, CDR2 YNNKEL (reference sequence). V was shortened by 4 bases and J by 1 base, with 10 bases between the two germline ends. This CDR3 has 14 residues. The CDR3 reads CASSRNRKNTEAFF. In nucleotides, the CDR3 is TGTGCCAGCAGCCGGAACAGGAAGAACACTGAAGCTTTCTTT.

The V call is TRBV6-2 or TRBV6-3, the J call TRBJ2-7; 11 bases match TRBD2. The CDR3 is made up of 17 amino acids. With V trimmed by 0 bases and J by 2 bases, 6 bases remained unmatched. Germline CDR1 is MNHEY and CDR2 is SVGEGT. The CDR3: CASSYSTSGDLTYEQYF. CDR3 DNA: TGTGCCAGCAGTTACTCGACTAGCGGGGACCTAACCTACGAGCAGTACTTC.

This chain's CDR3 is CASSWTSGGDNEQFF. The DNA for the CDR3 is TGTGCCAGCAGCTGGACTAGCGGGGGGGACAATGAGCAGTTCTTC. This chain links TRBV6-5 with TRBJ2-1, with 15 bases that match TRBD2. Germline CDR1 MNHEY, CDR2 SVGAGI. The V and J ends lost 6 bases and 5 bases, in that order; junction bases with no gene match: 2. The length of the CDR3 is 15 residues.

The chain recombines TRBV5-1 with TRBJ2-7; 8 bases line up with TRBD1. Germline lookup yields CDR1 SGHRS and CDR2 YFSETQ. Trimming removed 5 bases from V and 4 bases from J; junction bases left unmatched: 8. This CDR3 comprises 14 residues. The CDR3 is CASRLTGAQYEQYF. CDR3 bases: TGCGCCAGCAGATTGACAGGGGCTCAGTACGAGCAGTACTTC.

The rearrangement links TRBV5-8 to TRBJ1-5; no definite D call. Looked up from germline, CDR1 is SGHTS and CDR2 is YDEGEE. The CDR3 covers 15 residues. V lost 0 bases and J lost 0, with 7 bases in between. CDR3 DNA: TGTGCCAGCAGCTTGGAGACGGGTAGCAATCAGCCCCAGCATTTT. It codes for CASSLETGSNQPQHF.

V gene TRBV3-1 (or the pseudogene TRBV3-2) combines with J gene TRBJ2-3, with 7 bases that match TRBD1. This CDR3 has 14 amino acids. Per the germline V gene, CDR1 is LGHDT and CDR2 is YNNKEL (reference sequence). The V and J ends lost 4 bases and 6 bases, in that order; junction bases with no gene match: 7. CDR3 coding DNA: TGTGCCAGCAGCCTCAGGACAGGAGTGGATACGCAGTATTTT. Protein sequence: CASSLRTGVDTQYF.

V gene TRBV5-3 combines with J gene TRBJ2-5; TRBD1 aligns across 9 bases. TRBV5-3 is labeled an ORF, and its function is uncertain. J was trimmed by 1 base and V by 2 bases; bases with no gene match: 3. The CDR3 runs to 15 residues. The CDR3 is CARSLLDRGQETQYF. The CDR3 nucleotides are TGTGCCAGAAGCTTACTGGACAGGGGCCAAGAGACCCAGTACTTC.

The chain employs TRBV7-9 and TRBJ1-1; D gene unclear. Germline assignment: CDR1 SEHNR and CDR2 FQNEAQ (reference sequence). V was pared by 0 bases and J by 7 bases, with 6 bases between. The CDR3 is made up of 12 amino acids. Here the CDR3 DNA reads TGTGCCAGCAGCTTAGCCCGACTTGAAGCTTTCTTT. Amino acid sequence: CASSLARLEAFF.

The chain combines TRBV7-9 with TRBJ1-1, with D maybe TRBD1 (6 bases). Looked up from germline, CDR1 is SEHNR and CDR2 is FQNEAQ (reference sequence). V gave up 5 bases and J gave up 0 bases, with 13 bases separating them. This CDR3 is built from 15 residues. CDR3 region: CASSHTDRMNTEAFF. CDR3 bases: TGTGCCAGCAGCCATACTGACAGGATGAACACTGAAGCTTTCTTT.

The V and J genes are TRBV5-1 and TRBJ2-5; the D gene is possibly TRBD1 (5 bases). V gave up 0 bases and J gave up 0 bases, with 6 bases separating them. There are 14 residues in the CDR3. The germline V gene has CDR1 SGHRS and CDR2 YFSETQ. As DNA, the CDR3 is TGCGCCAGCAGCTTGGAGGGGTACCAAGAGACCCAGTACTTC. It is translated as CASSLEGYQETQYF.

This clone was found a few times. This chain links TRBV11-3 with TRBJ1-3; D call uncertain. The CDR3 totals 12 residues. Trimming removed 3 bases from V and 4 bases from J, with 4 bases in between. In germline, CDR1 is SGHNT, CDR2 YENEEA. The CDR3 coding sequence is TGTGCCAGCAGCTTCCGGGGAAACACCATATATTTT. Protein sequence: CASSFRGNTIYF.